Listed below are T cell receptor beta chains from one sample, sequenced in a study of blood T cell repertoires in COVID-19. The data were produced by immunoSEQ multiplex PCR, yet TCRdb's version contains in-frame clones alone and is incomplete. The sample holds around 58,000 clones, approximately 87% seen once. The sample was peripheral blood. These receptors originate from a human donor in a cohort sampled during active COVID-19. Each CDR3 is given with its conserved first and last residue. Fields, in order: clone size, J gene, V gene, CDR3 protein. The size field is filled for only some rows; it gives once, few, many or a size class.

-	TRBJ1-2	TRBV16	CASSEGRFYGYTF
-	TRBJ1-2	TRBV29-1	CSSVTGDHGYTF
-	TRBJ1-1	TRBV7-9	CASSPGQGRWAFF
-	TRBJ1-6	TRBV9	CASSVAEGYDNSPLHF
few	TRBJ1-5	TRBV28	CASSLGTGNQPQHF
-	TRBJ1-2	TRBV20-1	CSARPTGGYTF
-	TRBJ1-2	TRBV5-5	CASSRTGTGDGYTF
-	TRBJ2-4	TRBV4-1	CASSQEGPHTGAQAKNIQYF
few	TRBJ1-2	TRBV7-3	CASSPGQGLSYTF
-	TRBJ1-4	TRBV5-6	CASSNRVNEKLFF
-	TRBJ1-1	TRBV5-5	CASSPPDTEAFF
few	TRBJ2-7	TRBV10-3	CAVGSRDREGHEQYF
-	TRBJ1-1	TRBV12-3/TRBV12-4	CASSPLPTEAFF
once	TRBJ2-7	TRBV11-2	CASSWTSGVSYF
-	TRBJ2-7	TRBV6-5	CASTKTGSYEQYF
-	TRBJ1-2	TRBV5-5	CASSFLQGTGYTF
-	TRBJ1-2	TRBV4-3	CASSQGITGNYGYTF
-	TRBJ1-5	TRBV7-9	CASSREGTGSNQPQHF
once	TRBJ1-5	TRBV28	CASSFIGLHSNQPQHF
-	TRBJ2-3	TRBV7-2	CASRSRLAAVATDTQYF
once	TRBJ2-5	TRBV28	CASSFGLHRDRQETQYF
few	TRBJ2-1	TRBV2	CASRKEGTYNEQFF
-	TRBJ1-1	TRBV30	CAWSEGDGTEAFF
few	TRBJ1-2	TRBV5-6	CASSLDSSNPYGYTF
-	TRBJ2-3	TRBV10-2	CASRNLAGGPDTQYF
-	TRBJ1-6	TRBV7-6	CASSDRVGSPLHF
-	TRBJ1-2	TRBV12-3/TRBV12-4	CASRDSRVYTF
-	TRBJ1-2	TRBV5-1	CASSLDRGNYGYTF
-	TRBJ2-3	TRBV9	CASSVGELAGSDTQYF
-	TRBJ2-1	TRBV4-3	CASSQAVIAGGQQFF
-	TRBJ1-2	TRBV6-1	CASSEAGTGNYGYTF
-	TRBJ2-6	TRBV6-1	CASSATVLTSGANVLTF
-	TRBJ1-2	TRBV29-1	CSVERVDSYGYTF
-	TRBJ1-1	TRBV18	CASSIGGGTEAFF
-	TRBJ1-1	TRBV20-1	CSEKGPRGAFF
-	TRBJ1-2	TRBV25-1	CASSQGYGYTF
-	TRBJ1-4	TRBV2	CASTVQGRFEKLFF
-	TRBJ2-1	TRBV5-6	CASSLGTGGIF
-	TRBJ1-6	TRBV5-4	CASSLDISPLHF
once	TRBJ1-2	TRBV7-3	CASSPKAGSPVGYTF
-	TRBJ2-5	TRBV3-1/TRBV3-2	CASSPSGETQYF
-	TRBJ2-1	TRBV10-3	CAISENRATYNEQFF
-	TRBJ2-2	TRBV7-6	CASSPTGQLTGELFF
-	TRBJ2-7	TRBV25-1	CASSVASGGNTYEQYF
-	TRBJ1-6	TRBV2	CASKRTDQDHF
once	TRBJ1-3	TRBV6-5	CASRLQGASGNTIYF
-	TRBJ1-2	TRBV4-2	CASSQDAGQMYGYTF
-	TRBJ2-7	TRBV10-3	CAISRLAGNSYEQYF
-	TRBJ2-3	TRBV18	CASSPGRQGGSTDTQYF
-	-	TRBV6-5	CATLTGLAYEQYF
-	TRBJ1-5	TRBV4-1	CASSQKPDSLRQPQHF
once	TRBJ2-7	TRBV7-9	CASSLERAHEQYF